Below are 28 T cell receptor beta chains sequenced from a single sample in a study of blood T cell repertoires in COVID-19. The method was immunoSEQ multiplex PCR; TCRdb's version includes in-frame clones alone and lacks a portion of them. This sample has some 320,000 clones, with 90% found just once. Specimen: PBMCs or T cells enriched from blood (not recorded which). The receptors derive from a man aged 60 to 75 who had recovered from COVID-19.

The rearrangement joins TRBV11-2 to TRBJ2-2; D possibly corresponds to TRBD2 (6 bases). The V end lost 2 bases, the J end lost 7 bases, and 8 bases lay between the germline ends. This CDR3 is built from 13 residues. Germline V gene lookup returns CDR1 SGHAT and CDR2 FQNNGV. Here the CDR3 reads CASSLTSSGELFF. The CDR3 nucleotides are TGTGCCAGCAGCTTAACTAGCAGCGGGGAGCTGTTTTTT.

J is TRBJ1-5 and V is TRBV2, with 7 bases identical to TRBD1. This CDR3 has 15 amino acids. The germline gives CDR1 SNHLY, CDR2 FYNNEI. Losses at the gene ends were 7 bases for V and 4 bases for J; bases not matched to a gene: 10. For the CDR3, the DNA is TGTGCCAGCACCGAACAGGGGTTGGGGAATCAGCCCCAGCATTTT. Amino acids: CASTEQGLGNQPQHF.

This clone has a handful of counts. The CDR3, as DNA: TGTGCCAGCACGGGACAGGAGAACACTGAAGCTTTCTTT. Translating it yields CASTGQENTEAFF. The chain couples TRBV10-3 to TRBJ1-1; 8 bases are a match to TRBD1. The germline CDR1 and CDR2 sequences are ENHRY and SYGVKD. The CDR3 runs 13 residues. V shed 10 bases, J shed 1 base, and the junction held 5 bases outside the gene matches.

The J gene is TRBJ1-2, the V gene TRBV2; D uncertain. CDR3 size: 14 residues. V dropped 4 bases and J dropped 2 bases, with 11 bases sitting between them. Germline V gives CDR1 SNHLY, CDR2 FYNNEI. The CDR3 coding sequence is TGTGCCAGCAGTGTTGGCACCCTCAACTATGGCTACACCTTC. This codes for CASSVGTLNYGYTF.

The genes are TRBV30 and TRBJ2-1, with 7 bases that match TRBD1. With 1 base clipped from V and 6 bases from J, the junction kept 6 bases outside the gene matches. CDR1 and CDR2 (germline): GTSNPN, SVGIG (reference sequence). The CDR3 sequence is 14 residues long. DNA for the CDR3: TGTGCCTGGAGTGCTACCGGGACAGTCAATGAGCAGTTCTTC. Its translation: CAWSATGTVNEQFF.

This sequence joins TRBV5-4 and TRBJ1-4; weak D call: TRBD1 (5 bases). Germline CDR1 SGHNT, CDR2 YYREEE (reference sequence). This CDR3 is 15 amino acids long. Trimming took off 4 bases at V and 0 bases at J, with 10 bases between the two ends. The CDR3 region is CASSHQGPTNEKLFF. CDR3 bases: TGTGCCAGCAGCCATCAGGGTCCAACTAATGAAAAACTGTTTTTT. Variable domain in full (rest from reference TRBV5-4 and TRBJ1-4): ETGVTQSPTHLIKTRGQQVTLRCSSQSGHNTVSWYQQALGQGPQFIFQYYREEENGRGNFPPRFSGLQFPNYSSELNVNALELDDSALYLCASSHQGPTNEKLFFGSGTQLSVL.

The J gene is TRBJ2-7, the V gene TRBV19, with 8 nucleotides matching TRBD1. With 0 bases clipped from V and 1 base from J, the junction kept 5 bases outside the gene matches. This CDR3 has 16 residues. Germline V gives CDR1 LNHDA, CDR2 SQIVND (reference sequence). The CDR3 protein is CASSIDVGTGSYEQYF. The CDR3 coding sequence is TGTGCCAGTAGTATAGATGTCGGGACAGGATCCTACGAGCAGTACTTC.

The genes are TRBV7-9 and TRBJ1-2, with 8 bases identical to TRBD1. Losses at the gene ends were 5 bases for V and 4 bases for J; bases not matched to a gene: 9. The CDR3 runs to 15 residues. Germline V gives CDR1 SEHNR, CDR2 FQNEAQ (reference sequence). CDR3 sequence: CASSPPDREGYGYTF. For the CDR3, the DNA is TGTGCCAGCAGCCCACCGGACAGGGAAGGCTATGGCTACACCTTC.

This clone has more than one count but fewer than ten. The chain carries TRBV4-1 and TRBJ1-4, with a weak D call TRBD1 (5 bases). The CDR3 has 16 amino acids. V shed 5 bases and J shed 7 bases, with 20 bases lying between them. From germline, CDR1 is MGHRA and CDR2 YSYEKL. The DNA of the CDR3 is TGCGCCAGCAGCACGGGGGAAATCGGGTTAGGTGAAAAACTGTTTTTT. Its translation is CASSTGEIGLGEKLFF.

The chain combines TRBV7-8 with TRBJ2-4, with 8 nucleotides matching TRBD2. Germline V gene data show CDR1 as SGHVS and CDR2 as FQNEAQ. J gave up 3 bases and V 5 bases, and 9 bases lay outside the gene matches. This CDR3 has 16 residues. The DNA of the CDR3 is TGTGCCAGCAGCCCGATGACGGGGGGGTTCAAAAACATTCAGTACTTC. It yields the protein CASSPMTGGFKNIQYF.

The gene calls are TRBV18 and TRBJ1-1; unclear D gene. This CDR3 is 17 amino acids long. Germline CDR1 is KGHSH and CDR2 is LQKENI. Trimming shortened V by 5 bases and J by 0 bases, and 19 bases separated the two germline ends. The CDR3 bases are TGTGCCAGCTCATGGCAACGGGTTACCTTCATGAACACTGAAGCTTTCTTT. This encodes CASSWQRVTFMNTEAFF.

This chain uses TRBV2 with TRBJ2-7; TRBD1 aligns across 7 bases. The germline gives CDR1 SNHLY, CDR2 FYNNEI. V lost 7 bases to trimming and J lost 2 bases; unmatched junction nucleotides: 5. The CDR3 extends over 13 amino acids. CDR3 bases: TGTGCCAGCAACGGCGACAGGGCCTACGAGCAGTACTTC. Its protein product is CASNGDRAYEQYF.

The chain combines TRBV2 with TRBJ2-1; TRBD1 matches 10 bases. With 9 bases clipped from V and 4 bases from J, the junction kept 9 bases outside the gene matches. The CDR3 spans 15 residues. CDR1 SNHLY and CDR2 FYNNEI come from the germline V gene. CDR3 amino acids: CASRSGTGVYNEQFF. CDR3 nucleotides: TGTGCCAGTCGATCCGGGACAGGGGTATACAATGAGCAGTTCTTC.

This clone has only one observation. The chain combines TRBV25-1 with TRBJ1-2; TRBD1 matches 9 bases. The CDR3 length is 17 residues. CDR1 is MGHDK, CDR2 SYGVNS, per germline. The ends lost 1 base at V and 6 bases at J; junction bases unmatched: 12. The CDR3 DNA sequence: TGTGCCAGCAGTGAATCGGGTGACAGGGGGAAGGTCGATGGCTACACCTTC. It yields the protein CASSESGDRGKVDGYTF.

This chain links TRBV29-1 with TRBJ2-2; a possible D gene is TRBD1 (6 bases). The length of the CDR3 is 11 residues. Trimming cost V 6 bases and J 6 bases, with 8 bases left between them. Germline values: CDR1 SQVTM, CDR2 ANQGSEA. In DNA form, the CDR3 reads TGCAGCGTACAGGGCGCCGGGGAGCTGTTTTTT. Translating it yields CSVQGAGELFF.

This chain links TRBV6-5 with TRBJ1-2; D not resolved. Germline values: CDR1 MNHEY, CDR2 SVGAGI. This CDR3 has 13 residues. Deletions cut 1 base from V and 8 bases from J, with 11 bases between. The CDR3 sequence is CASSYLRERGYTF. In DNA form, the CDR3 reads TGTGCCAGCAGTTACTTGAGGGAGAGGGGCTACACCTTC.

The CDR3 protein is CASTVGGGTDTQYF. The CDR3 region has the DNA TGTGCCAGCACCGTGGGGGGAGGCACAGATACGCAGTATTTT. This rearrangement joins TRBV5-4 to TRBJ2-3, with D perhaps matching TRBD2 (6 bases). CDR3 length: 14 residues. Looked up from germline, CDR1 is SGHNT and CDR2 is YYREEE (reference sequence). V lost 6 bases, J lost 1 base, and 12 bases lay in between. Variable domain in full (rest from reference TRBV5-4 and TRBJ2-3): ETGVTQSPTHLIKTRGQQVTLRCSSQSGHNTVSWYQQALGQGPQFIFQYYREEENGRGNFPPRFSGLQFPNYSSELNVNALELDDSALYLCASTVGGGTDTQYFGPGTRLTVL.

The chain's CDR3 is CAWRTPTFKREGNEQFF. The CDR3 DNA reads TGTGCCTGGAGAACACCCACGTTTAAGCGGGAGGGGAATGAGCAGTTCTTC. J is TRBJ2-1 and V is TRBV30; TRBD2 matches at 10 bases. CDR1 and CDR2 (germline): GTSNPN, SVGIG (reference sequence). V gave up 3 bases and J gave up 7 bases; unmatched junction bases: 15. The CDR3 loop spans 17 amino acids.

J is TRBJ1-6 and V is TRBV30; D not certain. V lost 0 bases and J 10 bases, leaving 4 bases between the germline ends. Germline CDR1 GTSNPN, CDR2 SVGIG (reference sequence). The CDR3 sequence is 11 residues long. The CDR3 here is CAWSVRSPLHF. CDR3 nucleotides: TGTGCCTGGAGTGTACGGTCACCCCTCCACTTT.

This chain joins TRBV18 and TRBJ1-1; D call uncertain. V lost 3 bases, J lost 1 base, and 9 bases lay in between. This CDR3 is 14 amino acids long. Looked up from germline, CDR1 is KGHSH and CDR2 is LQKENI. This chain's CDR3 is CASSPDLGNTEAFF. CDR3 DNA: TGTGCCAGCTCACCCGACTTGGGGAACACTGAAGCTTTCTTT.

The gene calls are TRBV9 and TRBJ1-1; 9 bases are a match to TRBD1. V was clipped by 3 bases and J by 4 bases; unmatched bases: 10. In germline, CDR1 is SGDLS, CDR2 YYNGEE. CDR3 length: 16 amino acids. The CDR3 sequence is CASSGSRDRGFTEAFF. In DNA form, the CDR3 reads TGTGCCAGCAGCGGATCTAGAGACAGGGGGTTCACTGAAGCTTTCTTT.

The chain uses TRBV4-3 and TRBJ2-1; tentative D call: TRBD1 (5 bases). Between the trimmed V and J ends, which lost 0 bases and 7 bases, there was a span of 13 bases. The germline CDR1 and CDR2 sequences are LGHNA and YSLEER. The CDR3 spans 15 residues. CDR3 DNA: TGCGCCAGCAGCCAAGATCCTTATGGGGCGAATGAGCAGTTCTTC. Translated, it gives CASSQDPYGANEQFF.

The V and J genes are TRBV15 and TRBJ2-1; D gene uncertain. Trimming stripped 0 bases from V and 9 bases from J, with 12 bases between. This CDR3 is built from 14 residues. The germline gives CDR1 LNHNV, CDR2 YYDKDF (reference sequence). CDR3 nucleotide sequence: TGTGCCACCAGCAGAGATTTTGTTACCGGTGAGCAGTTCTTC. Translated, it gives CATSRDFVTGEQFF.

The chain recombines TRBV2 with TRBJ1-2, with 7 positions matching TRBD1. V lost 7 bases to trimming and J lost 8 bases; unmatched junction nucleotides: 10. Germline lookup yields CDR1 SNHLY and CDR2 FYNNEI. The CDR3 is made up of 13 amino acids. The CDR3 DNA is TGTGCCAGCAAGACAGGACAGGTTGGAGGCTACACCTTC. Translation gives CASKTGQVGGYTF.

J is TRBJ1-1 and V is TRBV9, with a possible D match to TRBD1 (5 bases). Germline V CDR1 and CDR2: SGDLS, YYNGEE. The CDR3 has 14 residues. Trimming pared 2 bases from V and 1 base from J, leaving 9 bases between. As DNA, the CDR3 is TGTGCCAGCAGCGTCAGGGCGGAGAACACTGAAGCTTTCTTT. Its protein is CASSVRAENTEAFF. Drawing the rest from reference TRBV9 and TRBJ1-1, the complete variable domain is DSGVTQTPKHLITATGQRVTLRCSPRSGDLSVYWYQQSLDQGLQFLIQYYNGEERAKGNILERFSAQQFPDLHSELNLSSLELGDSALYFCASSVRAENTEAFFGQGTRLTVV.

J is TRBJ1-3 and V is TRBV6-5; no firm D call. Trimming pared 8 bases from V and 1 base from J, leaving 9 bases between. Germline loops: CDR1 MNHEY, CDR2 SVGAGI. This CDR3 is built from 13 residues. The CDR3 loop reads CASFGGSGNTIYF. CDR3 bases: TGTGCCAGCTTTGGAGGATCTGGAAACACCATATATTTT.

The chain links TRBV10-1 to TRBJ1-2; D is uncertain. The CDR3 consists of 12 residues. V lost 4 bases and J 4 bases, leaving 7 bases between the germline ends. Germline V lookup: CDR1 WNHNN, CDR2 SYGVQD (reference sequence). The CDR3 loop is CASSVQSYGYTF. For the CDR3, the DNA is TGCGCCAGCAGTGTACAGAGCTATGGCTACACCTTC.

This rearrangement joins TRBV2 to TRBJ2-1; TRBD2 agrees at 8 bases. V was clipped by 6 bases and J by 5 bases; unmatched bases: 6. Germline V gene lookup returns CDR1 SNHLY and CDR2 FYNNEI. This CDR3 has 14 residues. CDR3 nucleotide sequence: TGTGCCAGCAGGGCAAGCGGGAGTGACAATGAGCAGTTCTTC. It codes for CASRASGSDNEQFF.